This TCR beta chain is from a study of blood T cell repertoires in COVID-19 (dated by TCRdb to the early 2020s). With respect to the entire study: Samples covering the acute and convalescent phases of COVID-19 were provided by collaborators in the United States, Italy and Spain. Sample metadata almost always included a de-identified subject ID, COVID-19 status, age in years and sex. The repertoires were released in a freely available public database meant as a resource for research on the immune response to SARS-CoV-2. The prospective study material was composed of cDNA or gDNA derived from T cells, B-cell-depleted T cells, or PBMCs. Where HLA class I and class II types were available, the types were taken from metadata supplied by the sample provider, not from assay-based typing. The samples were drawn from two sources: the first 160 participants of the ongoing ImmuneRACE study, and fewer than 1,500 subjects contributed by 6 global collaborators. Deeply sampled blood TCRbeta repertoires from subjects exposed to, actively infected with, or recovered from COVID-19 were included in the dataset. Beyond this particular receptor, the publication reports: The amount of clinical and demographic metadata varied by source and participant and was provided uncurated.

Remarks on this clone: The clone's antigen remains unknown. No clone much larger than this one lies a single base away; base qualities are absent.

The immunoSEQ Assay, a bias-controlled multiplex PCR, was used to amplify TCRbeta CDR3 regions from genomic DNA. As for the original processing: The number of nucleated cells in each sample was estimated by amplification of reference gene primers within the assay. To quantify the absolute abundance of each unique TCRbeta CDR3 rearrangement, sequence reads were collapsed and filtered. For each sample, productive Simpson clonality was calculated by taking the square root of Simpson's diversity index across productive rearrangements. The immuneACCESS repertoire file appears here via TCRdb, limited to in-frame rearrangements. These files lack a portion of the clones; in checked studies, under half of the deficit traces to unresolved V genes, and the cause of the others is not known. V, J and clone size are those of that table, while D and trimming were read from the DNA. This sample comprises roughly 79,000 clones, roughly 89% of them detected only once. The ten largest make up under 6% of the sample.

Whole blood was collected in K2EDTA tubes by collaborating institutions according to the institutions' own protocols. For TCRbeta analysis, collaborators shipped samples in one of three forms: frozen whole blood, isolated PBMCs, or DNA extracted from either of those sample types. V loses 1 base of germline sequence and J loses 5 bases, and the interval between the two ends is 12 bases. Taken from cysteine to phenylalanine, the CDR3 has 14 residues. Of all the DNA, just the CDR3 is kept, 42 bases in frame from base 1. Reading the germline V gene (reference sequence) gives CDR1 LGHDT and CDR2 YNNKEL. The sequenced material came from peripheral blood. In this chain, TRBV3-1 (or the pseudogene TRBV3-2) is recombined with TRBJ2-7, with the D gene not clear enough to name. This sequence originates from a man between 50 and 59 years old with active COVID-19. The nucleotides are TGTGCCAGCAGCCAAGGCTACAGAAAAGACGAGCAGTACTTC. It translates as CASSQGYRKDEQYF.